This T cell receptor (beta chain) was sequenced in a study of T cells in localized non-small cell lung cancer. Overall study results and limits: Elevated circulating T cell density in blood was associated with longer overall survival.

As for this clone: What it binds is not known.

Generated by immunoSEQ multiplex PCR, the TCRdb table keeps only in-frame clones and is missing some. Of 26,000 or so clones listed, about 87% are singletons. The length of the CDR3 is 14 residues. Trimming removed 0 bases from V and 1 base from J; junction bases left unmatched: 1. CDR1 SGHNT and CDR2 YYREEE come from the germline V gene (reference sequence). Sequenced here: peripheral blood, sampled before any cancer treatment. The TCR was taken from a male donor older than 55 with stage I lung adenocarcinoma. This chain links TRBV5-4 with TRBJ2-7; 7 positions match TRBD1. CDR3 amino acids: CASSLGDSSYEQYF. As DNA, the CDR3 is TGTGCCAGCAGCTTGGGGGACAGTTCCTACGAGCAGTACTTC.